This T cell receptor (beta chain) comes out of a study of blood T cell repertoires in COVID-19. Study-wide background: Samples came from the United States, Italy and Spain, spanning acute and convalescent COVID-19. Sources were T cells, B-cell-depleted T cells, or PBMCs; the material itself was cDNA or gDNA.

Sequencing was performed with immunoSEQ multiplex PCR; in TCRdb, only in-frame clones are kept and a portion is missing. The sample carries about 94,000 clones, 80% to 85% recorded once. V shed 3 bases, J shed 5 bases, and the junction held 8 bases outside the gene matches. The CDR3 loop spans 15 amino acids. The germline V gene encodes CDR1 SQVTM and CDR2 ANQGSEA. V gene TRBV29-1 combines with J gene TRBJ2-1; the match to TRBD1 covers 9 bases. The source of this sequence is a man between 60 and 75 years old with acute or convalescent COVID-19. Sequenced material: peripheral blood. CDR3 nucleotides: TGCAGCGTTGAGGGGGGGGACAGGGCGGACAATGAGCAGTTCTTC. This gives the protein CSVEGGDRADNEQFF.